A single sample gave rise to the 23 T cell receptor beta chains below, sequenced in a study of CD8 T cells in Susac syndrome. The RNA input was about 0.5 to 1 ug, and it was reverse transcribed with random hexamers. TCRdb analysed the immunoSEQ multiplex PCR reads with MiXCR anew, one entry per CDR3 protein. The sample lists around 71,000 distinct CDR3 sequences, just over 90% occurring once. The specimen was CD4+ T cells from PBMCs. The receptors were gathered from a human donor with Susac syndrome.

The chain employs TRBV12-3 or TRBV12-4 and TRBJ2-2; 9 bases are shared with TRBD1. The CDR3 totals 14 residues. V dropped 3 bases and J dropped 8; count of bases not matched to a gene: 4. The CDR3 DNA follows: TGTGCCAGCAGTTTCCGGACAGGGGTTGGGGAGCTGTTTTTT. Translating it yields CASSFRTGVGELFF.

This clonotype was found once. This sequence joins TRBV7-9 and TRBJ2-5; D is possibly TRBD2 (5 bases). Trimming took off 0 bases at V and 9 bases at J, with 5 bases between the two ends. Germline CDR1 reads SEHNR; CDR2 reads FQNEAQ (reference sequence). This CDR3 has 11 residues. The CDR3 here is CASSLAEAQYF. The CDR3 DNA sequence: TGTGCCAGCAGCTTAGCGGAGGCCCAGTACTTC.

The chain carries TRBV6-1 and TRBJ1-2; D gene ambiguous. The V gene's germline CDR1 is MNHNS and CDR2 SASEGT. The CDR3 sequence is 15 residues long. V gave up 7 bases and J gave up 7 bases, with 22 bases separating them. This chain's CDR3 is CASKDSGGPPGGYTF. CDR3 DNA sequence: TGTGCCAGCAAAGACTCGGGAGGGCCTCCCGGTGGCTACACCTTC.

CDR3 sequence reads: CASSQSRSHRGPVVSSGANVLTF. The CDR3 region has the DNA TGCGCCAGCAGTCAATCTAGGAGCCACAGGGGGCCTGTGGTCTCCTCTGGGGCCAACGTCCTGACTTTC. The chain carries TRBV23-1 and TRBJ2-6; TRBD1 matches 9 bases. TRBV23-1 falls under the ORF class, with uncertain function. This CDR3 has 23 amino acids. The trim removed 0 bases at V and 0 bases at J, leaving 18 bases unmatched.

V gene TRBV4-2 combines with J gene TRBJ2-5; either TRBD1 or TRBD2 may supply D (6 bases each). Trimming left V 4 bases short and J 1 base short, with 13 bases between. This CDR3 region has 15 residues. CDR1 is LGHNA and CDR2 is YNFKEQ in the germline V gene. This CDR3 reads CASSPGGGAQETQYF. DNA for the CDR3: TGTGCCAGCAGCCCTGGAGGGGGTGCCCAAGAGACCCAGTACTTC.

The DNA of the CDR3 is TGTGCCAGCAGTCCAGGGGGTGGGTACACTGAAGCTTTCTTT. It encodes CASSPGGGYTEAFF. V usage is TRBV6-5 and J usage is TRBJ1-1; 7 positions agree with TRBD1. The CDR3 totals 14 residues. Germline values: CDR1 MNHEY, CDR2 SVGAGI. The J segment lost 3 bases and the V segment lost 5 bases, leaving 6 bases of the junction unmatched.

This clonotype occurred once. The rearrangement uses TRBV3-1 and TRBJ2-3, with 8 nucleotides matching TRBD1. The CDR3 sequence is 15 residues long. From germline, CDR1 is LGHDT and CDR2 YNNKEL (reference sequence). The V and J ends lost 1 base and 0 bases, in that order; junction bases with no gene match: 0. The CDR3: CASSQGTGSTDTQYF. CDR3 bases: TGTGCCAGCAGCCAAGGGACAGGGAGCACAGATACGCAGTATTTT.

This rearrangement joins TRBV6-6 to TRBJ1-5; perhaps TRBD1 as D (5 bases). The V gene lost 0 bases and the J gene lost 6 bases, with 15 bases spanning the gap. CDR1 MNHNY and CDR2 SVGAGI come from the germline V gene (reference sequence). The CDR3 has 16 residues. In DNA form, the CDR3 reads TGTGCCAGCAGTTACTCGAGCAGGGAGGGCCGTCAGCCCCAGCATTTT. It specifies CASSYSSREGRQPQHF.

V and J are TRBV30 and TRBJ2-3, with D perhaps matching TRBD2 (5 bases). Germline V gene data show CDR1 as GTSNPN and CDR2 as SVGIG (reference sequence). The CDR3 sequence is 12 residues long. V lost 3 bases to trimming and J lost 5 bases, with 9 bases between them. The DNA for the CDR3 is TGTGCCTGGAGACCCGGGGAAGATACGCAGTATTTT. Encoded protein: CAWRPGEDTQYF.

The CDR3 DNA follows: TGCAGTGCCCGTCTTAAGGGGGTGTCACCCCTCCACTTT. It translates to CSARLKGVSPLHF. The chain recombines TRBV20-1 with TRBJ1-6; D might be TRBD1 (6 bases). The CDR3 consists of 13 residues. Germline assignment: CDR1 DFQATT and CDR2 SNEGSKA (reference sequence). V lost 6 bases, J lost 10 bases, and 16 bases lay in between.

The chain couples TRBV3-1 to TRBJ1-2; D gene uncertain. Looked up from germline, CDR1 is LGHDT and CDR2 is YNNKEL (reference sequence). CDR3 length: 14 amino acids. V lost 1 base and J lost 1, with 7 bases in between. The CDR3, as DNA: TGTGCCAGCAGCCAAGTACAACTTAACTATGGCTACACCTTC. Translating it yields CASSQVQLNYGYTF.

This chain uses TRBV5-4 with TRBJ1-1; D unclear. From germline, CDR1 is SGHNT and CDR2 YYREEE (reference sequence). The CDR3 has 16 residues. The ends were cut back, 4 bases at V and 0 bases at J, with 16 bases in the middle. The DNA for the CDR3 is TGTGCCAGCAGCCCCCTCCGGGGAGCTATGAACACTGAAGCTTTCTTT. Its translation: CASSPLRGAMNTEAFF.

V gene TRBV7-2 combines with J gene TRBJ2-5, with D maybe TRBD1 (5 bases). CDR1 and CDR2 from the germline V gene are SGHTA and FQGNSA. V was cut by 5 bases and J by 4 bases, with 8 bases left in between. The length of the CDR3 is 12 residues. CDR3 region: CASSPGSETQYF. CDR3 sequence (DNA): TGTGCCAGCAGCCCAGGGTCAGAGACCCAGTACTTC.

The rearrangement links TRBV5-1 to TRBJ1-5, with no clear D. CDR1 and CDR2 from the germline V gene are SGHRS and YFSETQ. This CDR3 contains 14 residues. V lost 0 bases and J lost 1, with 5 bases in between. CDR3 loop: CASSLDPSNQPQHF. The CDR3 coding sequence is TGCGCCAGCAGCTTGGACCCCAGCAATCAGCCCCAGCATTTT.

The CDR3: CATRGLGQGHTDTQYF. CDR3 sequence (DNA): TGTGCCACCAGGGGCCTGGGACAGGGACACACAGATACGCAGTATTTT. The chain uses TRBV24-1 and TRBJ2-3; 9 positions match TRBD1. The CDR3 contains 16 residues. Germline CDR1 is KGHDR and CDR2 is SFDVKD. The V segment lost 7 bases and the J segment 2 bases; nucleotides outside the gene matches: 9.

The genes are TRBV6-1 and TRBJ2-1; the D is unclear. The CDR3 is 13 residues long. Trimming shortened V by 2 bases and J by 9 bases, and 11 bases separated the two germline ends. CDR1 and CDR2 from the germline V gene are MNHNS and SASEGT. CDR3 in DNA: TGTGCCAGCAGTGAAACGACAAGGAGTGAGCAGTTCTTC. It codes for CASSETTRSEQFF.

The chain carries TRBV6-2 or TRBV6-3 and TRBJ2-1, with D perhaps assigned TRBD1 or TRBD2 (5 bases each). Deletions cut 5 bases from V and 5 bases from J, with 16 bases between. The CDR3 runs to 15 residues. CDR1 is MNHEY, CDR2 SVGEGT, per germline. CDR3 residues: CASSKHFGTDNEQFF. CDR3 coding DNA: TGTGCCAGCAGTAAGCATTTCGGGACGGACAATGAGCAGTTCTTC.

The J gene is TRBJ1-1, the V gene TRBV30; D is uncertain. V lost 4 bases and J lost 5, with 20 bases in between. CDR1 and CDR2 from the germline V gene are GTSNPN and SVGIG (reference sequence). This CDR3 is 15 amino acids long. The CDR3 DNA reads TGTGCCTGGATCCCCCCGGGGAGGGCGAATACTGAAGCTTTCTTT. This translates into CAWIPPGRANTEAFF.

The CDR3 region has the DNA TGTGCCAGCCGACGGACTAGCACAGATACGCAGTATTTT. Its protein product is CASRRTSTDTQYF. The chain couples TRBV28 to TRBJ2-3; a weak D match, TRBD2 (5 bases). Trimming removed 8 bases from V and 0 bases from J, with 9 bases in between. CDR3 length: 13 amino acids. From germline, CDR1 is MDHEN and CDR2 SYDVKM.

The chain joins TRBV14 to TRBJ2-7, with TRBD1 as a possible D gene (5 bases). V gave up 0 bases and J gave up 3 bases, with 18 bases separating them. This CDR3 has 17 amino acids. Germline CDR1 reads SGHDN; CDR2 reads FVKESK. CDR3 sequence reads: CASSQEYRNPPLYEQYF. DNA for the CDR3: TGTGCCAGCAGCCAAGAGTACAGGAATCCCCCTCTCTACGAGCAGTACTTC.

The rearrangement links TRBV10-3 to TRBJ2-5; 8 bases line up with TRBD2. CDR1 and CDR2 (germline): ENHRY, SYGVKD. With 4 bases clipped from V and 1 base from J, the junction kept 8 bases outside the gene matches. The CDR3 consists of 16 residues. CDR3 nucleotide sequence: TGTGCCATCAGTGGAATGGGCGGGGGGACCCAAGAGACCCAGTACTTC. It encodes CAISGMGGGTQETQYF.

This chain uses TRBV30 with TRBJ1-2; D call uncertain. The CDR3 has 16 residues. Germline V lookup: CDR1 GTSNPN, CDR2 SVGIG (reference sequence). The germline V and J ends were trimmed by 5 bases and 0 bases, with 19 bases remaining between them. CDR3 protein: CAWFPRTVAPNYGYTF. In DNA, the CDR3 is TGTGCCTGGTTTCCGAGGACGGTAGCCCCTAACTATGGCTACACCTTC.

The CDR3 spells CSAAKGETQYF. The DNA of the CDR3 is TGCAGTGCAGCCAAAGGGGAGACCCAGTACTTC. The chain couples TRBV20-1 to TRBJ2-5, with D uncertain. Germline CDR1 and CDR2: DFQATT and SNEGSKA (reference sequence). Trimming took off 6 bases at V and 5 bases at J, with 10 bases between the two ends. This CDR3 region has 11 residues.